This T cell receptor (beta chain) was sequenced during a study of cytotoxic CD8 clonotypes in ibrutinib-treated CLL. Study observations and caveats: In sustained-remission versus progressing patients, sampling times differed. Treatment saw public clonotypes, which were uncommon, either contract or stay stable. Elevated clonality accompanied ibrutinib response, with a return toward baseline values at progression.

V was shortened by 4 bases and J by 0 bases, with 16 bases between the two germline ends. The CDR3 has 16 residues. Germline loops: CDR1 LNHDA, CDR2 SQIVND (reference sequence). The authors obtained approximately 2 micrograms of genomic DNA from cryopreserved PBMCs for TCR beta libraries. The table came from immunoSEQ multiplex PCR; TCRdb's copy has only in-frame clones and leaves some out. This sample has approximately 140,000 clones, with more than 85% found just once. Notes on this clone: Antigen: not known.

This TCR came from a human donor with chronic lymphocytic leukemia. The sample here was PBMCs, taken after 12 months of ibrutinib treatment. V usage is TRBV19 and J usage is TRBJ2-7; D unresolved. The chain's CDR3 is CASSSRAQPSSYEQYF. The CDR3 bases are TGTGCCAGTAGTAGCCGGGCACAACCTAGCTCCTACGAGCAGTACTTC.